This T cell receptor beta chain comes out of a study of blood T cell repertoires in COVID-19. Per the study methods: Amplification with reference gene primers provided the estimates of nucleated cell counts. The method was immunoSEQ multiplex PCR; TCRdb's version includes in-frame clones alone and lacks a portion of them. V and J calls and clone size are copied from that table; D and trimming were computed from the DNA. Here the sample spans under 35,000 clones, 70% to 90% being singletons. The source of this sequence is a human donor in a cohort sampled during active COVID-19. The material sequenced was peripheral blood.

The CDR3 DNA is TGCGCCAGCAGCTTGGATGGACACCAAATCAATCAGCCCCAGCATTTT. Its translation: CASSLDGHQINQPQHF. V is TRBV5-1 and J is TRBJ1-5, with a possible D match to TRBD1 (5 bases). The germline V gene has CDR1 SGHRS and CDR2 YFSETQ. CDR3 length equals 16 residues. V was shortened by 0 bases and J by 3 bases, with 13 bases between the two germline ends.